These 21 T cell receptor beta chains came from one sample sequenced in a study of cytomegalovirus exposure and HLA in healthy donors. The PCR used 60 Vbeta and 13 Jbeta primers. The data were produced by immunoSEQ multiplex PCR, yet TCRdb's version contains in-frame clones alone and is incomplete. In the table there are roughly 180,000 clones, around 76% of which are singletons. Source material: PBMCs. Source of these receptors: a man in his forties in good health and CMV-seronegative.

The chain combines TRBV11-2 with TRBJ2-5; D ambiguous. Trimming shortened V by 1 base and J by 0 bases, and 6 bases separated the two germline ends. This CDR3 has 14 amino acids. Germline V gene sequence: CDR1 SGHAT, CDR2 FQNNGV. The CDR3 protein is CASSLAPDQETQYF. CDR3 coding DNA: TGTGCCAGCAGCTTAGCACCAGACCAAGAGACCCAGTACTTC.

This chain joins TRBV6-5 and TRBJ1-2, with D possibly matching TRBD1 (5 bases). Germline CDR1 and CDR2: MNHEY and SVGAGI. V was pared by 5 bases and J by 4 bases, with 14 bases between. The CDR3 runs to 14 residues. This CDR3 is CASSLRGSLYGYTF. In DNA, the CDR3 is TGTGCCAGCAGTCTGCGGGGCAGTCTCTATGGCTACACCTTC.

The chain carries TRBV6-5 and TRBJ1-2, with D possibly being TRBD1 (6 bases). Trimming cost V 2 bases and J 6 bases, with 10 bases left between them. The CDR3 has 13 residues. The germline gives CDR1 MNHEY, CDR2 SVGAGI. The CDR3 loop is CASSYVAGDGYTF. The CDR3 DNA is TGTGCCAGCAGTTACGTGGCAGGGGATGGCTACACCTTC.

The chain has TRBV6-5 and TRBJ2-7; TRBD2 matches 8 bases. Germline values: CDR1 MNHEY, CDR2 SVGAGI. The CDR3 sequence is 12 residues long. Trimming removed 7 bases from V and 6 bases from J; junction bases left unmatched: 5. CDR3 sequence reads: CASTSGTSEQYF. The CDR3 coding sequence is TGTGCCAGCACCTCCGGGACTAGCGAGCAGTACTTC.

The CDR3 sequence: CATSKRQGRLSNQPQHF. Here the CDR3 DNA reads TGTGCCACCAGCAAAAGACAGGGCCGACTTAGCAATCAGCCCCAGCATTTT. The V and J genes are TRBV15 and TRBJ1-5; 7 nucleotides match TRBD1. Germline values: CDR1 LNHNV, CDR2 YYDKDF (reference sequence). CDR3 length: 17 residues. V was pared by 4 bases and J by 0 bases, with 9 bases of the junction left unmatched. Using reference TRBV15 and TRBJ1-5 for the parts outside the CDR3, the full variable domain is DAMVIQNPRYQVTQFGKPVTLSCSQTLNHNVMYWYQQKSSQAPKLLFHYYDKDFNNEADTPDNFQSRRPNTSFCFLDIRSPGLGDTAMYLCATSKRQGRLSNQPQHFGDGTRLSIL.

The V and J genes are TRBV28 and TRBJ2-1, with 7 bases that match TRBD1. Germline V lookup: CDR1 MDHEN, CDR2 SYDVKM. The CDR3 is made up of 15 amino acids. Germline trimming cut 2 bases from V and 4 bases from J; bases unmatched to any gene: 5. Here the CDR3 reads CASSLPLGQYNEQFF. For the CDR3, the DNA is TGTGCCAGCAGTTTACCCCTGGGACAGTACAATGAGCAGTTCTTC.

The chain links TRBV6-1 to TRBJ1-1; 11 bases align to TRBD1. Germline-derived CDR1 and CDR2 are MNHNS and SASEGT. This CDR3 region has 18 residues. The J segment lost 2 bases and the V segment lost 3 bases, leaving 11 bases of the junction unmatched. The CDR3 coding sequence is TGTGCCAGCAGTGATCCGCTAGGGACAGGGGGAGGAAACACTGAAGCTTTCTTT. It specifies CASSDPLGTGGGNTEAFF.

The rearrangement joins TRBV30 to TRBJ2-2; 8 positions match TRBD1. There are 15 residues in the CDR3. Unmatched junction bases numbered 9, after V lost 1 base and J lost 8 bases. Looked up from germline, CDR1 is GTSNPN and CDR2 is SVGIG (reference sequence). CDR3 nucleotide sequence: TGTGCCTGGAGTGAGGGCCAGGGGGCGTATGGGGAGCTGTTTTTT. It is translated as CAWSEGQGAYGELFF.

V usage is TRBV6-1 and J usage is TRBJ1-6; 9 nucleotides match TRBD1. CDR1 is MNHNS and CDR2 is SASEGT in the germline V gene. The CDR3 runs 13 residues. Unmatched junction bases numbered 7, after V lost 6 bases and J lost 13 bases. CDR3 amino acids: CASRGDRESPLHF. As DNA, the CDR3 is TGTGCCAGCAGGGGGGACAGGGAATCTCCCCTCCACTTT.

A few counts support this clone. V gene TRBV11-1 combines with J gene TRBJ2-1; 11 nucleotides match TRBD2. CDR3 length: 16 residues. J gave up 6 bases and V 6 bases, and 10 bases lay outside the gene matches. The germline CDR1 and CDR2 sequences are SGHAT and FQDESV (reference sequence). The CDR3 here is CASRPSLAGGGNEQFF. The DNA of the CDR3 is TGTGCCAGCAGGCCATCTCTAGCGGGAGGCGGCAATGAGCAGTTCTTC. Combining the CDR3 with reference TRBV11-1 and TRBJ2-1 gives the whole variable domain EAEVAQSPRYKITEKSQAVAFWCDPISGHATLYWYRQILGQGPELLVQFQDESVVDDSQLPKDRFSAERLKGVDSTLKIQPAELGDSAMYLCASRPSLAGGGNEQFFGPGTRLTVL.

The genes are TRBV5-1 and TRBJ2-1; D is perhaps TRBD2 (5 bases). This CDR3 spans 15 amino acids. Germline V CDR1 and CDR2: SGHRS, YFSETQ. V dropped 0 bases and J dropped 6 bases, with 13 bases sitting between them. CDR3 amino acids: CASSLARQRVNEQFF. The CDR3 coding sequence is TGCGCCAGCAGCTTGGCCCGGCAGAGGGTCAATGAGCAGTTCTTC.

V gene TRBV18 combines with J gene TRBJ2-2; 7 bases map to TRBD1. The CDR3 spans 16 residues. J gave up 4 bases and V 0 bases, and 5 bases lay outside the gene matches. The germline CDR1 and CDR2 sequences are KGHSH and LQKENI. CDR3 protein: CASSPPDRASTGELFF. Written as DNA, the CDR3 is TGTGCCAGCTCACCACCCGACAGGGCGAGCACCGGGGAGCTGTTTTTT. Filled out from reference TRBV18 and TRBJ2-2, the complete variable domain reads NAGVMQNPRHLVRRRGQEARLRCSPMKGHSHVYWYRQLPEEGLKFMVYLQKENIIDESGMPKERFSAEFPKEGPSILRIQQVVRGDSAAYFCASSPPDRASTGELFFGEGSRLTVL.

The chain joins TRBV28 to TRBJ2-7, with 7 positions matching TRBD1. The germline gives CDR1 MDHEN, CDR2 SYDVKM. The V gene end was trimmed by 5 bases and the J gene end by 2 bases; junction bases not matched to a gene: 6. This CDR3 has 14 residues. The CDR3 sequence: CASSAKGQTYEQYF. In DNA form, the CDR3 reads TGTGCCAGCAGTGCAAAGGGACAGACCTACGAGCAGTACTTC.

The CDR3 sequence: CASSQVGHPAYGYTF. The CDR3 region has the DNA TGCGCCAGCAGCCAAGTGGGACACCCGGCCTATGGCTACACCTTC. J is TRBJ1-2 and V is TRBV4-1; possibly TRBD1 for D (6 bases). This CDR3 has 15 amino acids. Germline assignment: CDR1 MGHRA and CDR2 YSYEKL. With 1 base removed from V and 4 bases from J, the gap between germline ends came to 13 bases.

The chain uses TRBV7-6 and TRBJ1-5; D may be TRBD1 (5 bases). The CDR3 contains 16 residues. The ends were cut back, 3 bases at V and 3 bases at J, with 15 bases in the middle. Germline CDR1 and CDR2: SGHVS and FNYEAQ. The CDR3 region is CASSLGRDFFNQPQHF. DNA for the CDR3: TGTGCCAGCAGCTTGGGTAGGGACTTTTTCAATCAGCCCCAGCATTTT.

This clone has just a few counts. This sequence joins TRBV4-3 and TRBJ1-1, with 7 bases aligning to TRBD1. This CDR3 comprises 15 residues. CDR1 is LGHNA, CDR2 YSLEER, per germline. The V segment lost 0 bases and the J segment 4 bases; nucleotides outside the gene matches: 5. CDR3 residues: CASSQDRAGGTEAFF. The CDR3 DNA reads TGCGCCAGCAGCCAAGATCGGGCAGGGGGCACTGAAGCTTTCTTT.

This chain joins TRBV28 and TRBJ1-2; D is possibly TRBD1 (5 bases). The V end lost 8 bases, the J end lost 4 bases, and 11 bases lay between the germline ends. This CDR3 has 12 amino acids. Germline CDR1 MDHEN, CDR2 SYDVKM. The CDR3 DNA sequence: TGTGCCAGCGGCATGACAGTCTATGGCTACACCTTC. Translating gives CASGMTVYGYTF.

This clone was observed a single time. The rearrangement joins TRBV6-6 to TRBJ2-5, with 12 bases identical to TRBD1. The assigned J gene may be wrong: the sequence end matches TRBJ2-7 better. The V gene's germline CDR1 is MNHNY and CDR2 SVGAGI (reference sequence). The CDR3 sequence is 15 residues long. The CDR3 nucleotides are TGTGCCAGCAGTCGGGGGACAGGGGGCATCAACGAGCAGTACTTC. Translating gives CASSRGTGGINEQYF.

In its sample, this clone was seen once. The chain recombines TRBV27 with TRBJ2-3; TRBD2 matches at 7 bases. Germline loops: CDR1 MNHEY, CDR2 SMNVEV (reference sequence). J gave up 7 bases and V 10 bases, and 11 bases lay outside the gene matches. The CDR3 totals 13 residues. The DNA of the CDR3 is TGTGCCAACCGGACTAGAAACATATATACGCAGTATTTT. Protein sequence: CANRTRNIYTQYF.

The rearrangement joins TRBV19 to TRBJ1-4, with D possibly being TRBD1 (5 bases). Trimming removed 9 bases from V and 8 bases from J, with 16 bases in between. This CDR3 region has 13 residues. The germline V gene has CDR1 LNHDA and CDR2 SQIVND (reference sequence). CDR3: CASMGQGREKLFF. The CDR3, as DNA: TGTGCCAGCATGGGGCAGGGAAGGGAAAAACTGTTTTTT.

DNA of the CDR3: TGCGCCAGCAGCGTTATTATGAACACTGAAGCTTTCTTT. Its translation is CASSVIMNTEAFF. This rearrangement joins TRBV5-1 to TRBJ1-1; no reliable D call. V shed 4 bases and J shed 0 bases, with 7 bases lying between them. The CDR3 has 13 residues. Per the germline V gene, CDR1 is SGHRS and CDR2 is YFSETQ.